The TCR beta chain described here comes from a study of shared T cell receptors in the human thymus. The protocol was immunoSEQ multiplex PCR, while the TCRdb copy is restricted to in-frame clones and leaves out a portion. The sample records 450,000 to 650,000 clones, 70% to 80% being singletons. Germline V gene lookup returns CDR1 SGHVS and CDR2 FNYEAQ. The CDR3 covers 15 residues. V lost 5 bases and J lost 7; bases outside the gene matches: 6. This clone has just one count. This sample was shared with a second study, whose subject was human thymus T cells. This second study notes: Thymic repertoires from unrelated individuals overlapped highly, related research reported.

The material sequenced was thymocytes. J is TRBJ2-1 and V is TRBV7-6, with 12 bases fitting TRBD1. This TCR derives from a boy under two years old with a congenital heart defect. CDR3 region: CASSQGTGGGNEQFF. In DNA form, the CDR3 reads TGTGCCAGCAGCCAAGGGACAGGGGGCGGGAATGAGCAGTTCTTC.